This T cell receptor beta chain was identified during a study of blood T cell repertoires in COVID-19. Trimming removed 4 bases from V and 0 bases from J, with 15 bases in between. This CDR3 comprises 16 residues. CDR1 and CDR2 from the germline V gene are KGHSH and LQKENI. Data came from immunoSEQ multiplex PCR; TCRdb stores just in-frame clones and leaves some out. The sample lists roughly 300,000 clones; 80% to 90% were seen once. The sequenced sample was peripheral blood. This rearrangement joins TRBV18 to TRBJ1-2; D is unresolved. The clonotype originates from a man in his late teens or twenties who had recovered from COVID-19. DNA for the CDR3: TGTGCCAGCTCACGACCGGAACAGCTCTCTAACTATGGCTACACCTTC. As protein: CASSRPEQLSNYGYTF.